This T cell receptor beta chain emerged from a study of cytomegalovirus exposure and HLA in healthy donors. Turning to the study itself: The study's early data release held about 85 million unique TCRs from HLA-typed donors.

Germline-derived CDR1 and CDR2 are LGHNA and YSLEER. V shed 0 bases and J shed 2 bases, with 10 bases lying between them. The CDR3 has 15 amino acids. Worth noting for this clone: Its specificity is unknown.

The PCR used 60 Vbeta and 13 Jbeta primers. Sequenced by immunoSEQ multiplex PCR; TCRdb stores in-frame clones only, minus some. The profile shows tens of thousands of clones, 80% to 90% of them singletons. General study points: Earlier analysis found most TCR beta V segments productive about 90% or about 30% of the time. As a later analysis showed, several of the most significant clusters appeared to be linked to common viral pathogens. A later analysis showed HLA-associated TCR beta chains outstripping equally common others in clonal expansion.

This sequence originates from a middle-aged woman in good health and CMV-seropositive. The chain combines TRBV4-3 with TRBJ2-5; a weak D match, TRBD2 (5 bases). The sequencing input was PBMCs. This CDR3 reads CASSQDEGRQETQYF. The CDR3 DNA follows: TGCGCCAGCAGCCAAGATGAGGGCAGACAAGAGACCCAGTACTTC.